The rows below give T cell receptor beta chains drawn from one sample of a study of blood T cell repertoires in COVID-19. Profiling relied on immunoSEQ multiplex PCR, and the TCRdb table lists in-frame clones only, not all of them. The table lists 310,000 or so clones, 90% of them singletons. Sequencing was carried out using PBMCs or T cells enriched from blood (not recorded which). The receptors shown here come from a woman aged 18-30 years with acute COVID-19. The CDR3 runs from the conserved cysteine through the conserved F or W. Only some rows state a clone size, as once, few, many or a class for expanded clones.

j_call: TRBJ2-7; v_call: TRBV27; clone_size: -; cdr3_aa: CASSLKTGYEQYF
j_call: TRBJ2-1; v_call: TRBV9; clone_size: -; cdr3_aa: CASSVDRGAYNEQFF
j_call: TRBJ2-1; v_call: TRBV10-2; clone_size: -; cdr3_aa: CASSEGVEQFF
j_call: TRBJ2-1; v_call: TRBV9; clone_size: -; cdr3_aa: CASSVEASESNEQFF
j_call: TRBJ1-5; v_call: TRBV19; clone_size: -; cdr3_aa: CASSKGPGFLGNQPQHF
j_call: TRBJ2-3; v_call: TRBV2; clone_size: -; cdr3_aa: CASSLTGVDTQYF
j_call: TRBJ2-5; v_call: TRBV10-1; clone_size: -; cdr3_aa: CASSETASGSFGETQYF
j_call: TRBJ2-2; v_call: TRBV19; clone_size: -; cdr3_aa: CASRHNPGLAFTGELFF
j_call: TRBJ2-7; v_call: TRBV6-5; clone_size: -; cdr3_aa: CASSYSLRAGGYEQYF
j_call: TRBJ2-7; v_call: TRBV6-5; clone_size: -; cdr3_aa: CASSYSNSEQYF
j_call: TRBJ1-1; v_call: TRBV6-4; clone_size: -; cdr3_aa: CASKGVATEAFF
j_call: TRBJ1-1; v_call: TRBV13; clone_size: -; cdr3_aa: CASSLGGILRDSDNTEAFF
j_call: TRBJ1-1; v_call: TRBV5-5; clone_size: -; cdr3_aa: CASLRREVTEAFF
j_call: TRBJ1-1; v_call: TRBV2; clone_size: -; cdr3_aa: CASGRDAGLTYTEAFF
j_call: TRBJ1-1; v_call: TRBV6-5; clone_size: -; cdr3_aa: CASSLQGAEATEAFF
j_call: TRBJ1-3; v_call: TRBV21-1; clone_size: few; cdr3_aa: CASSKIRGGPIGNTIYF
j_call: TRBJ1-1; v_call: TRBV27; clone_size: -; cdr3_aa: CASSLWAGNTEAFF
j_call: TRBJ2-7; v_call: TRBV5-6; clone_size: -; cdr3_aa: CASQIGGAGVAQYF
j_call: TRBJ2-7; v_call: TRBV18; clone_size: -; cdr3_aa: CASSSSGSSSYEQYF
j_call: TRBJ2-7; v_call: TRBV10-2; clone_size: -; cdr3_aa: CASLGLAREVYEQYF
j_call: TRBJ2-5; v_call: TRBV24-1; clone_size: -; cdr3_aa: CATSDLCPGETQYF
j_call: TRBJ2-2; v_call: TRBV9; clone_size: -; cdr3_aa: CASSDQDTYTGELFF
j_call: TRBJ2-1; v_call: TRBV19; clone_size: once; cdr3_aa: CASGTRSYNEQFF
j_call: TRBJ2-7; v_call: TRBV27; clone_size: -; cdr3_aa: CASGHAGGPISYEQYF
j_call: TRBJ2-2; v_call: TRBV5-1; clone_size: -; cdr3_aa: CASSLGRLAVNTGELFF
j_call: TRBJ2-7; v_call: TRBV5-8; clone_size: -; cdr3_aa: CASSFMRTGSEQYF
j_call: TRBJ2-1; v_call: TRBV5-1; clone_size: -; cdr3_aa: CASSSGQSNNEQFF
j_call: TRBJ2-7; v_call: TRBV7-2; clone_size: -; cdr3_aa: CASSLMWSSGYEQYF
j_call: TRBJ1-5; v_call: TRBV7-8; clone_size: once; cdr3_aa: CASSGNPGLQPQHF
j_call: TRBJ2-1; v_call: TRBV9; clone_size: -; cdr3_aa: CASSLAGVRNEQFF
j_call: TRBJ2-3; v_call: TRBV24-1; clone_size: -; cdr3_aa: CATSDLSGDTDTQYF
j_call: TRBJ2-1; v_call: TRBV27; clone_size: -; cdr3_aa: CASSLLAGAPAFF
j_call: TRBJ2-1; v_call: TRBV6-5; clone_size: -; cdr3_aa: CASQQGGINEQFF
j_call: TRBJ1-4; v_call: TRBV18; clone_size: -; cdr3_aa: CASSPRPLDSATNEKLFF
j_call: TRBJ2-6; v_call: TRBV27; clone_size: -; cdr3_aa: CASSLTGGSGPGANVLTF
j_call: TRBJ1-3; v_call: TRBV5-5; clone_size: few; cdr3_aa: CASSSLTGPGNTIYF
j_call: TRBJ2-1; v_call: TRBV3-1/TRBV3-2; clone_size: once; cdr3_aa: CASSQDLGSFSEQFF
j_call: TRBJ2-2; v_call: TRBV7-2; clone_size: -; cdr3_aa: CASRGPGLATYELFF
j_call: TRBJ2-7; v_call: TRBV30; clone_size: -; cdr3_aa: CAWSGLAGAPSYEQYF
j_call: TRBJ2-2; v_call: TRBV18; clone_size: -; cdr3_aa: CASSPWTSGNTGELFF
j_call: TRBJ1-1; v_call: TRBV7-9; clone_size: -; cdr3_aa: CASSPTGNTEAFF
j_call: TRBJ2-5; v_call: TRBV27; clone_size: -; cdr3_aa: CASSFLAGGLETQYF
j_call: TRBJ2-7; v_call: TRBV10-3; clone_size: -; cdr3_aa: CAISVELDEQYF
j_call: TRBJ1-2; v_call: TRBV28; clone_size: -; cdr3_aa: CASSLGPGTPNYGYTF
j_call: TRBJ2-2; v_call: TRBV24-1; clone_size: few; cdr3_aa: CATSDPGQHTGELFF
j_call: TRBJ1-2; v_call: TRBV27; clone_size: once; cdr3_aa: CASRRIYRGREGYTF
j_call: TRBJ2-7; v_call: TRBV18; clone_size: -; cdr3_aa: CASSPPTGEGLEQYF
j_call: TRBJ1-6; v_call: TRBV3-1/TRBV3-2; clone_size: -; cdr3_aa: CASSQETGFLVPLHF